Listed below are T cell receptor beta chains from one sample, sequenced in a study of T cells in Graves' hyperthyroidism and ophthalmopathy. A single record per CDR3 protein comes from TCRdb applying MiXCR to the multiplex PCR reads. The sample shows about 290,000 distinct CDR3 sequences, around a fifth of them seen only once. The sample taken for sequencing was blood. The source is a man in his fifties or sixties with Graves' ophthalmopathy. Each CDR3 is given with its conserved first and last residue. D genes are given only for firm matches. Size is omitted from some rows. Given values are once, few, many or a class for expanded clones.

J | V | size | D | CDR3 | DNA
TRBJ2-1 | TRBV20-1 | many | - | CSARGGLPYNEQFF | TGCAGTGCTAGAGGGGGCCTCCCTTACAATGAGCAGTTCTTC
TRBJ2-1 | TRBV7-9 | many | - | CASSLGELSYNEQFF | TGTGCCAGCAGCTTGGGGGAACTCTCCTACAATGAGCAGTTCTTC
TRBJ2-3 | TRBV27 | - | TRBD2 | CASSLLAGDLDTQYF | TGTGCCAGCAGTTTATTAGCGGGAGATCTAGATACGCAGTATTTT
TRBJ1-3 | TRBV7-6 | - | - | CASSLSTGNTIYF | TGTGCCAGCAGCTTATCAACTGGAAACACCATATATTTT
TRBJ2-6 | TRBV3-1 | - | - | CASSQSRGSGANVLTF | TGTGCCAGCAGCCAATCGAGGGGGTCTGGGGCCAACGTCCTGACTTTC
TRBJ1-1 | TRBV6-5 | many | - | CASSYSDSRRAFF | TGTGCCAGCAGTTACTCGGACAGCCGACGAGCTTTCTTT
TRBJ1-4 | TRBV5-5 | - | TRBD1 | CASSSNGQGNEKLFF | TGTGCCAGCAGCTCAAACGGACAGGGGAATGAAAAACTGTTTTTT
TRBJ1-5 | TRBV3-1 | many | TRBD1 | CASSQDNRGLKPQHF | TGTGCCAGCAGCCAAGATAACAGGGGGCTGAAGCCCCAGCATTTT
TRBJ1-2 | TRBV5-1 | - | - | CASSSYRGLDGYTF | TGCGCCAGCAGCTCCTACCGAGGGCTCGATGGCTACACCTTC
TRBJ2-3 | TRBV24-1 | - | TRBD2 | CATSDRTSGSFRTDTQYF | TGTGCCACCAGTGATCGGACTAGCGGGAGCTTCCGCACAGATACGCAGTATTTT
TRBJ1-2 | TRBV4-1 | - | TRBD1 | CASSPWTRGAYGYTF | TGCGCCAGCAGCCCCTGGACCAGGGGGGCCTATGGCTACACCTTC
TRBJ1-2 | TRBV2 | - | TRBD1 | CASSDPRVGTGGRGYTF | TGTGCCAGCAGTGACCCCCGCGTCGGGACAGGGGGACGTGGCTACACCTTC
TRBJ1-5 | TRBV7-2 | - | - | CASSLARVNQPQHF | TGTGCCAGCAGCTTAGCGCGGGTCAATCAGCCCCAGCATTTT
TRBJ1-1 | TRBV5-4 | - | - | CASSLRSVGSTEAFF | TGTGCCAGCAGCTTAAGGAGCGTGGGAAGCACTGAAGCTTTCTTT
TRBJ2-3 | TRBV28 | many | - | CASSLEQVGAQYF | TGTGCCAGCAGTTTAGAACAGGTCGGGGCGCAGTATTTT
TRBJ2-2 | TRBV10-2 | few | - | CASIGGTNTGELFF | TGCGCCAGCATCGGTGGGACGAACACCGGGGAGCTGTTTTTT
TRBJ1-1 | TRBV3-1 | - | TRBD1 | CASAGTGTTEAFF | TGTGCCAGCGCCGGGACAGGGACCACTGAAGCTTTCTTT
TRBJ2-7 | TRBV6-2/TRBV6-3 | many | - | CASRGTGRYEQYF | TGTGCCAGTCGGGGGACGGGCCGCTACGAGCAGTACTTC
TRBJ2-1 | TRBV19 | - | TRBD2 | CASSRGLAGWGPDNEQFF | TGTGCCAGTAGTAGGGGACTAGCGGGTTGGGGGCCCGACAATGAGCAGTTCTTC
TRBJ1-4 | TRBV6-5 | few | - | CASSYLYSAANEKLFF | TGTGCCAGCAGTTACTTATACAGTGCGGCTAATGAAAAACTGTTTTTT
TRBJ1-6 | TRBV27 | - | TRBD1 | CASSSGQGPNSPLHF | TGTGCCAGCAGTTCGGGACAGGGACCTAATTCACCCCTCCACTTT
TRBJ2-7 | TRBV18 | - | TRBD2 | CASFKREGFPYEQYF | TGTGCCAGCTTTAAGCGGGAGGGATTCCCCTACGAGCAGTACTTC
TRBJ2-7 | TRBV7-2 | many | - | CASSTPRTRTHEQYF | TGTGCCAGCAGCACGCCCCGGACCCGAACCCACGAGCAGTACTTC
TRBJ2-6 | TRBV7-2 | - | - | CASNSYSGGANVLTF | TGTGCCAGCAACTCCTATTCCGGTGGGGCCAACGTCCTGACTTTC
TRBJ2-7 | TRBV18 | few | TRBD1 | CASSPPGQGTYEQYF | TGTGCCAGCTCACCCCCGGGACAGGGGACCTACGAGCAGTACTTC
TRBJ1-5 | TRBV4-1 | - | TRBD1 | CASSQERDRVSNQPQHF | TGCGCCAGCAGCCAGGAACGGGACAGGGTCAGTAATCAGCCCCAGCATTTT
TRBJ2-1 | TRBV5-1 | - | TRBD2 | CASSTWTSGIYNEQFF | TGCGCCAGCAGCACCTGGACTAGCGGGATTTACAATGAGCAGTTCTTC
TRBJ2-2 | TRBV20-1 | many | - | CSASWPKNTGELFF | TGCAGTGCTAGCTGGCCCAAGAACACCGGGGAGCTGTTTTTT
TRBJ1-6 | TRBV19 | - | - | CASSASRDNTYSPLHF | TGTGCCAGTAGTGCTTCCCGGGACAACACTTATTCACCCCTCCACTTT
TRBJ1-6 | TRBV5-5 | - | - | CASSLSRDNSPLHF | TGTGCCAGCAGCTTGAGCAGGGATAATTCACCCCTCCACTTT
TRBJ1-1 | TRBV12-3/TRBV12-4 | many | - | CASSFGLDSEAFF | TGTGCCAGCAGTTTCGGTTTGGACTCTGAAGCTTTCTTT
TRBJ2-7 | TRBV10-2 | few | - | CASREDSHEQYF | TGCGCCAGCAGAGAAGACAGCCACGAGCAGTACTTC
TRBJ1-2 | TRBV6-1 | - | TRBD1 | CASSKDREYGYTF | TGTGCCAGCAGCAAAGACAGGGAGTATGGCTACACCTTC
TRBJ2-3 | TRBV20-1 | - | TRBD2 | CSARDLAGRTDTQYF | TGCAGTGCTAGAGACTTAGCGGGACGCACAGATACGCAGTATTTT
TRBJ2-2 | TRBV4-1 | few | TRBD1 | CASSQIGTATGELFF | TGCGCCAGCAGCCAGATAGGGACAGCTACCGGGGAGCTGTTTTTT
TRBJ1-2 | TRBV5-1 | few | - | CASSLDRAGAGYTF | TGCGCCAGCAGCTTGGACAGGGCGGGCGCTGGCTACACCTTC
TRBJ1-6 | TRBV4-2 | many | TRBD1 | CASSQIGVGGYSPLHF | TGTGCCAGCAGCCAAATCGGGGTAGGGGGCTACTCACCCCTCCACTTT
TRBJ2-1 | TRBV20-1 | - | TRBD2 | CSASTSGSYEQFF | TGCAGTGCCTCGACTAGCGGGAGCTATGAGCAGTTCTTC
TRBJ2-1 | TRBV5-6 | many | - | CASSSATTNEQFF | TGTGCCAGCAGCTCAGCTACAACCAATGAGCAGTTCTTC
TRBJ1-5 | TRBV20-1 | - | - | CSARWGSNQPQHF | TGCAGTGCGAGATGGGGTAGCAATCAGCCCCAGCATTTT
TRBJ2-7 | TRBV7-2 | medium-sized | - | CASSSDVEGGDYEQYF | TGTGCCAGCAGTTCCGACGTTGAGGGAGGTGACTACGAGCAGTACTTC
TRBJ1-4 | TRBV2 | many | - | CASRADRSPNEKLFF | TGTGCCAGCAGGGCCGACAGGAGTCCTAATGAAAAACTGTTTTTT
TRBJ1-2 | TRBV6-1 | many | TRBD1 | CASSATGGAANYGYTF | TGTGCCAGCAGCGCTACAGGGGGCGCCGCTAACTATGGCTACACCTTC
TRBJ1-2 | TRBV3-1 | - | TRBD1 | CASSRPDRAGGYTF | TGTGCCAGCAGCCGCCCCGACAGGGCTGGTGGCTACACCTTC
TRBJ2-3 | TRBV15 | - | TRBD1 | CATTDRWADTQYF | TGTGCCACCACGGACAGGTGGGCAGATACGCAGTATTTT
TRBJ1-5 | TRBV28 | few | - | CASSLGSRRYNQPQHF | TGTGCCAGCAGTCTTGGGTCGCGTCGCTACAATCAGCCCCAGCATTTT
TRBJ2-5 | TRBV5-1 | - | - | CASSVEQPQETQYF | TGCGCCAGCAGCGTGGAACAGCCTCAAGAGACCCAGTACTTC